A selection of T cell receptor beta chains follows, all from one sample in a study of CD8 T cells in ankylosing spondylitis. TCRdb ran MiXCR on the 5' RACE reads and lists one entry per CDR3 protein. The sample carries under 300,000 distinct CDR3 sequences, 10% to 13% recorded once. Material: blood, either unsorted or a sorted T cell fraction (not recorded which). These receptors all stem from a male donor with ankylosing spondylitis or in good health (not recorded which). CDR3s include the opening cysteine and the closing phenylalanine or tryptophan. Each record gives: V gene, D gene, CDR3 length, clone size, J gene, CDR3 protein, CDR3 DNA. The D gene is left open where the match is weak. Not all rows give a size; the values are once, few, many and, for expanded clones, a class.

>TRBV25-1|NA|15|many|TRBJ2-7
CASSETGLREYEQYF
TGTGCCAGCAGTGAGACGGGACTGCGCGAATACGAGCAGTACTTC
>TRBV10-1|TRBD2|15|NA|TRBJ2-1
CASSPGGTRDNEQFF
TGCGCCAGCAGTCCGGGCGGGACTAGGGACAATGAGCAGTTCTTC
>TRBV30|NA|13|NA|TRBJ2-7
CAWRLGPFYEQYF
TGTGCCTGGAGGCTGGGACCGTTCTACGAGCAGTACTTC
>TRBV6-1|NA|14|NA|TRBJ1-3
CASSRADSRNTIYF
TGTGCCAGCAGCCGAGCGGACAGCCGAAACACCATATATTTT
>TRBV5-1|TRBD2|14|many|TRBJ2-7
CASSPAGGSYEQYF
TGCGCCAGCAGCCCAGCGGGAGGGAGCTACGAGCAGTACTTC
>TRBV20-1|NA|13|many|TRBJ1-1
CSAAKTARTEAFF
TGCAGTGCCGCCAAAACCGCAAGGACTGAAGCTTTCTTT
>TRBV12-3/TRBV12-4|NA|14|NA|TRBJ1-1
CASSSTGMNTEAFF
TGTGCCAGCAGTTCTACAGGGATGAACACTGAAGCTTTCTTT
>TRBV18|NA|14|many|TRBJ2-1
CASSPAHSYNEQFF
TGTGCCAGCTCACCAGCCCATTCGTACAATGAGCAGTTCTTC
>TRBV12-3/TRBV12-4|NA|14|NA|TRBJ2-7
CASSFSGGGYEQYF
TGTGCCAGCAGTTTTTCTGGTGGCGGCTACGAGCAGTACTTC
>TRBV29-1|NA|13|many|TRBJ1-1
CSATGKPNTEAFF
TGCAGCGCTACAGGAAAACCGAACACTGAAGCTTTCTTT
>TRBV5-6|NA|13|many|TRBJ2-2
CASSSTTTGELFF
TGTGCCAGCAGCTCCACCACGACCGGGGAGCTGTTTTTT
>TRBV6-1|NA|15|few|TRBJ1-1
CASSSGPSEGTEAFF
TGTGCCAGCAGCTCGGGACCTTCCGAGGGGACTGAAGCTTTCTTT
>TRBV5-6|NA|16|many|TRBJ2-1
CASSPGRNLLSNEQFF
TGTGCCAGCAGTCCCGGACGGAACCTCCTTTCCAATGAGCAGTTCTTC
>TRBV6-5|NA|12|many|TRBJ2-2
CASSRYAGELFF
TGTGCCAGCTCCCGTTATGCCGGGGAGCTGTTTTTT
>TRBV16|TRBD1|15|NA|TRBJ1-2
CASSQSGTGGRGYTF
TGTGCCAGCAGCCAATCCGGGACAGGGGGCCGGGGCTACACCTTC
>TRBV5-1|NA|13|many|TRBJ1-2
CASSLGQYYGYTF
TGCGCCAGCAGCTTGGGTCAATACTATGGCTACACCTTC
>TRBV14|TRBD1|15|NA|TRBJ2-1
CASSPKGTGVHEQFF
TGTGCCAGCAGCCCTAAGGGGACAGGGGTTCATGAGCAGTTCTTC
>TRBV11-2|NA|14|few|TRBJ2-5
CASSARGGAQAQYF
TGTGCCAGCAGCGCCCGTGGGGGGGCTCAGGCCCAGTACTTC
>TRBV12-3/TRBV12-4|TRBD2|17|many|TRBJ2-3
CASSPPGLGRGTDTQYF
TGTGCCAGCAGTCCCCCGGGACTAGGAAGAGGCACAGATACGCAGTATTTT
>TRBV4-1|TRBD2|16|NA|TRBJ2-7
CASSQDAIAGSYEQYF
TGCGCCAGCAGCCAAGATGCGATAGCGGGGTCCTACGAGCAGTACTTC
>TRBV12-3/TRBV12-4|NA|13|many|TRBJ1-2
CASSLEVYYGYTF
TGTGCCAGCAGTTTAGAAGTATACTATGGCTACACCTTC
>TRBV5-6|NA|16|many|TRBJ2-3
CASSFGGLLFEDTQYF
TGTGCCAGCAGCTTCGGGGGCCTACTTTTCGAGGATACGCAGTATTTT
>TRBV3-1|NA|13|NA|TRBJ2-3
CASSPGSTGTQYF
TGTGCCAGCAGCCCTGGGTCCACGGGGACGCAGTATTTT
>TRBV20-1|NA|15|NA|TRBJ1-1
CSARVAGRMNTEAFF
TGCAGTGCTAGAGTGGCAGGGAGAATGAACACTGAAGCTTTCTTT
>TRBV2|NA|14|few|TRBJ1-4
CASSDRTWAEKLFF
TGTGCCAGCAGTGATCGGACATGGGCAGAAAAACTGTTTTTT
>TRBV12-3/TRBV12-4|TRBD2|16|many|TRBJ2-3
CASSFASGRSTDTQYF
TGTGCCAGCAGTTTTGCTAGCGGACGTAGCACAGATACGCAGTATTTT
>TRBV27|NA|13|many|TRBJ2-3
CASRDRLTDTQYF
TGTGCCAGCAGAGACAGACTCACAGATACGCAGTATTTT
>TRBV2|NA|15|many|TRBJ2-4
CASSAQLGAKNIQYF
TGTGCCAGCAGTGCCCAGCTTGGGGCCAAAAACATTCAGTACTTC
>TRBV5-6|TRBD1|16|many|TRBJ1-2
CASRDGRGGLGYGYTF
TGTGCCAGCAGGGACGGTAGAGGGGGCTTGGGCTATGGCTACACCTTC
>TRBV6-1|NA|13|many|TRBJ1-5
CASRWGSNQPQHF
TGTGCCAGCAGGTGGGGGAGCAATCAGCCCCAGCATTTT
>TRBV10-3|TRBD2|18|few|TRBJ2-3
CAISLTSGSSAGTDTQYF
TGTGCCATCAGCCTTACTAGCGGGTCCTCTGCAGGCACAGATACGCAGTATTTT
>TRBV12-3/TRBV12-4|NA|14|few|TRBJ1-1
CASRPQVKLGEAFF
TGTGCCAGCAGGCCACAGGTTAAACTTGGCGAAGCTTTCTTT
>TRBV27|TRBD1|14|many|TRBJ2-7
CASSHRPTGWGQYF
TGTGCCAGCAGTCACCGACCGACAGGGTGGGGGCAGTACTTC
>TRBV5-6|NA|12|few|TRBJ2-1
CASSLIENEQFF
TGTGCCAGCAGCTTGATCGAGAATGAGCAGTTCTTC
>TRBV5-1|NA|16|NA|TRBJ2-7
CASSSIRTQGAYEQYF
TGCGCCAGCAGCTCTATACGGACTCAGGGCGCTTACGAGCAGTACTTC
>TRBV5-1|NA|14|many|TRBJ1-2
CASSLAGRDYGYTF
TGCGCCAGCAGCTTGGCGGGCAGGGATTACGGCTACACCTTC
>TRBV7-2|TRBD2|15|many|TRBJ2-7
CASSWTGGMSYEQYF
TGTGCCAGCAGCTGGACGGGAGGGATGTCCTACGAGCAGTACTTC
>TRBV12-3/TRBV12-4|NA|14|many|TRBJ1-1
CASSLGGESTEAFF
TGTGCCAGCAGTTTAGGGGGGGAGAGCACTGAAGCTTTCTTT
>TRBV7-2|TRBD2|14|many|TRBJ2-7
CASSLGGGPYEQYF
TGTGCCAGCAGCTTGGGCGGGGGACCCTACGAGCAGTACTTC
>TRBV25-1|NA|16|many|TRBJ1-4
CASSGGRLTTNEKLFF
TGTGCCAGCAGTGGGGGCAGGCTGACAACTAATGAAAAACTGTTTTTT
>TRBV5-1|TRBD2|16|NA|TRBJ2-7
CASSTGLARALYEQYF
TGCGCCAGCAGCACGGGACTAGCCAGGGCTCTCTACGAGCAGTACTTC
>TRBV7-9|NA|15|many|TRBJ2-1
CASSLAGGQYNEQFF
TGTGCCAGCAGCTTAGCGGGGGGCCAGTACAATGAGCAGTTCTTC
>TRBV18|NA|16|few|TRBJ2-1
CASSQPTEDAYNEQFF
TGTGCCAGCTCACAGCCGACGGAAGATGCCTACAATGAGCAGTTCTTC
>TRBV2|TRBD2|14|many|TRBJ2-1
CASKGGREVDEQFF
TGTGCCAGCAAGGGGGGGCGGGAGGTAGATGAGCAGTTCTTC
>TRBV18|NA|17|many|TRBJ1-6
CASSPLPLTAITSPLHF
TGTGCCAGCTCACCATTACCTCTAACAGCCATAACTTCACCCCTCCACTTT
>TRBV6-2/TRBV6-3|TRBD1|11|few|TRBJ1-1
CASSRTGVAFF
TGTGCCAGCAGTCGGACAGGGGTAGCTTTCTTT
>TRBV5-1|NA|15|many|TRBJ2-2
CASSLAVGVAGELFF
TGCGCCAGCAGCTTGGCCGTAGGGGTCGCCGGGGAGCTGTTTTTT
>TRBV29-1|TRBD2|16|few|TRBJ2-7
CSVESPGLAGGREQYF
TGCAGCGTTGAATCTCCGGGACTAGCGGGAGGTCGGGAGCAGTACTTC
>TRBV7-9|NA|13|NA|TRBJ2-1
CASSLALNREQFF
TGTGCCAGCAGCTTAGCGTTAAACCGGGAGCAGTTCTTC
>TRBV20-1|TRBD1|13|NA|TRBJ1-6
CSALTGVNSPLHF
TGCAGTGCTCTAACAGGGGTAAATTCACCCCTCCACTTT
>TRBV20-1|TRBD1|15|many|TRBJ2-7
CSARDRTGASYEQYF
TGCAGTGCTAGAGATAGGACAGGGGCCTCCTACGAGCAGTACTTC
>TRBV3-1|TRBD1|15|NA|TRBJ1-1
CASSSWTGSVTEAFF
TGTGCCAGCAGCTCCTGGACAGGCTCGGTCACTGAAGCTTTCTTT
>TRBV28|NA|13|many|TRBJ1-2
CASSLRTGEGYTF
TGTGCCAGCAGTTTAAGGACGGGGGAAGGCTACACCTTC
>TRBV7-2|NA|15|many|TRBJ1-2
CASSLDQRTYYGYTF
TGTGCCAGCAGCTTAGATCAGAGGACCTACTATGGCTACACCTTC